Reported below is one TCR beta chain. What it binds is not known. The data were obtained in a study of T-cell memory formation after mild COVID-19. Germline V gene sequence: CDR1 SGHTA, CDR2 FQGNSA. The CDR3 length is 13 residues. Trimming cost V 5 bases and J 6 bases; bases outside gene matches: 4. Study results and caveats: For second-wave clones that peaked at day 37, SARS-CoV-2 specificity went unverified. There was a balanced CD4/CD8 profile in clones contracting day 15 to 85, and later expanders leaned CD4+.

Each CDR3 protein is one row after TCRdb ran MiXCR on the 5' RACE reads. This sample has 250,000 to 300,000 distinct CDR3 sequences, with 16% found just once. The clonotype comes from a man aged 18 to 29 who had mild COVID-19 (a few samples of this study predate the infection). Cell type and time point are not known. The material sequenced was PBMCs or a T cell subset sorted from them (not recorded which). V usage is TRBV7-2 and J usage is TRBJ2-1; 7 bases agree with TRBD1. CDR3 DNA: TGTGCCAGCAGCCCAGGACAGGTCAATGAGCAGTTCTTC. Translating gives CASSPGQVNEQFF. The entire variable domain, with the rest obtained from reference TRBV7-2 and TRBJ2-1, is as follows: GAGVSQSPSNKVTEKGKDVELRCDPISGHTALYWYRQSLGQGLEFLIYFQGNSAPDKSGLPSDRFSAERTGGSVSTLTIQRTQQEDSAVYLCASSPGQVNEQFFGPGTRLTVL.